These T cell receptor beta chains were read from a single sample in a study of cytomegalovirus exposure and HLA in healthy donors. Libraries were prepared by immunoSEQ multiplex PCR; TCRdb keeps only in-frame clonotypes and omits some of them. The data contain under 200,000 clones, 65% to 85% of them singletons. Sequencing used PBMCs. Source of these receptors: a man aged 45-65 years in good health and CMV-seropositive. CDR3s include the opening cysteine and the closing phenylalanine or tryptophan. D genes are given only for firm matches. Expanded clones get a size class; other rows say once, few or many, or leave the size out.

v_gene: TRBV27; j_gene: TRBJ2-7; len: 13; d_gene: NA; abundance: NA; CDR3nt: TGTGCCAGCAGGCCCCCAGGGTGGTACGAGCAGTACTTC; CDR3aa: CASRPPGWYEQYF
v_gene: TRBV28; j_gene: TRBJ2-5; len: 15; d_gene: NA; abundance: NA; CDR3nt: TGTGCCAGCACCCAACGTGGGGGGGGCACTGAGACCCAGTACTTC; CDR3aa: CASTQRGGGTETQYF
v_gene: TRBV11-3; j_gene: TRBJ2-3; len: 13; d_gene: NA; abundance: NA; CDR3nt: TGTGCCAGCAGCTTATCCACCGGGGATACGCAGTATTTT; CDR3aa: CASSLSTGDTQYF
v_gene: TRBV9; j_gene: TRBJ2-5; len: 15; d_gene: NA; abundance: NA; CDR3nt: TGTGCCAGCAGCGTACGATGGGGAGACCAAGAGACCCAGTACTTC; CDR3aa: CASSVRWGDQETQYF
v_gene: TRBV7-9; j_gene: TRBJ1-1; len: 12; d_gene: NA; abundance: NA; CDR3nt: TGTGCCAGCAGCCCGCTCGGGACTGAAGCTTTCTTT; CDR3aa: CASSPLGTEAFF
v_gene: TRBV5-5; j_gene: TRBJ2-3; len: 16; d_gene: NA; abundance: NA; CDR3nt: TGTGCCAGCAGCCCTCCGGGACTCCAGGGCACAGATACGCAGTATTTT; CDR3aa: CASSPPGLQGTDTQYF
v_gene: TRBV5-1; j_gene: TRBJ1-1; len: 14; d_gene: NA; abundance: NA; CDR3nt: TGCGCCAGCAGCTTGGCCAGGGAGGACACTGAAGCTTTCTTT; CDR3aa: CASSLAREDTEAFF
v_gene: TRBV11-2; j_gene: TRBJ1-2; len: 14; d_gene: TRBD1; abundance: few; CDR3nt: TGTGCCAGCAGCTCGCCGAGGACAGGGTCGGGCTACACCTTC; CDR3aa: CASSSPRTGSGYTF
v_gene: TRBV6-6; j_gene: TRBJ1-6; len: 15; d_gene: NA; abundance: NA; CDR3nt: TGTGCCAGCAGTTACTCTCAGGGGCTATATTCACCCCTCCACTTT; CDR3aa: CASSYSQGLYSPLHF
v_gene: TRBV7-6; j_gene: TRBJ2-7; len: 13; d_gene: TRBD2; abundance: once; CDR3nt: TGTGCCAGCAGCTTAGGGACTAGCAACGAGCAGTACTTC; CDR3aa: CASSLGTSNEQYF
v_gene: TRBV6-1; j_gene: TRBJ1-2; len: 13; d_gene: TRBD1; abundance: few; CDR3nt: TGTGCCAGCACCGGGACAGGGACCTATGGCTACACCTTC; CDR3aa: CASTGTGTYGYTF
v_gene: TRBV7-6; j_gene: TRBJ2-7; len: 12; d_gene: NA; abundance: NA; CDR3nt: TGTGCCAGCAGCCAGATTGTCAGCGAGCAGTACTTC; CDR3aa: CASSQIVSEQYF
v_gene: TRBV4-1; j_gene: TRBJ1-2; len: 16; d_gene: NA; abundance: NA; CDR3nt: TGCGCCAGCAGCCAAGGACGGGACATAGGATTCGGGGGCTACACCTTC; CDR3aa: CASSQGRDIGFGGYTF
v_gene: TRBV18; j_gene: TRBJ2-7; len: 16; d_gene: NA; abundance: NA; CDR3nt: TGTGCCAGCTCACCACCGGGCGGGGCTGCCCCTTACGAGCAGTACTTC; CDR3aa: CASSPPGGAAPYEQYF
v_gene: TRBV5-4; j_gene: TRBJ1-4; len: 17; d_gene: TRBD1; abundance: NA; CDR3nt: TGTGCCAGCAGCCTGACAGGGGACTTTGCAACTAATGAAAAACTGTTTTTT; CDR3aa: CASSLTGDFATNEKLFF
v_gene: TRBV28; j_gene: TRBJ2-7; len: 15; d_gene: NA; abundance: NA; CDR3nt: TGTGCCAGCAGTTTGGGACACACCGTCTCCTACGAGCAGTACTTC; CDR3aa: CASSLGHTVSYEQYF
v_gene: TRBV5-1; j_gene: TRBJ1-5; len: 15; d_gene: NA; abundance: NA; CDR3nt: TGCGCCAGCAGCTTGGGCACAGAAAGCAATCAGCCCCAGCATTTT; CDR3aa: CASSLGTESNQPQHF
v_gene: TRBV5-6; j_gene: TRBJ2-5; len: 15; d_gene: TRBD1; abundance: NA; CDR3nt: TGTGCCAGCAGCCTAAGAGGGACAGGCCGAGAGACCCAGTACTTC; CDR3aa: CASSLRGTGRETQYF
v_gene: TRBV4-3; j_gene: TRBJ2-6; len: 16; d_gene: NA; abundance: NA; CDR3nt: TGCGCCAGCAGCCAAGGGACGGGGGCTGGGGCCAACGTCCTGACTTTC; CDR3aa: CASSQGTGAGANVLTF
v_gene: TRBV5-5; j_gene: TRBJ2-3; len: 14; d_gene: NA; abundance: NA; CDR3nt: TGTGCCAGCAGCTCCAGGACAGGCACAGATACGCAGTATTTT; CDR3aa: CASSSRTGTDTQYF
v_gene: TRBV7-9; j_gene: TRBJ1-1; len: 16; d_gene: TRBD1; abundance: NA; CDR3nt: TGTGCCAGCAGCCGAACCCTACAGGGGGCGTACACTGAAGCTTTCTTT; CDR3aa: CASSRTLQGAYTEAFF
v_gene: TRBV9; j_gene: TRBJ2-1; len: 15; d_gene: TRBD2; abundance: NA; CDR3nt: TGTGCCAGCAGCGTCGTGGGAGGGGTTTACAATGAGCAGTTCTTC; CDR3aa: CASSVVGGVYNEQFF
v_gene: TRBV4-2; j_gene: TRBJ2-2; len: 15; d_gene: TRBD1; abundance: NA; CDR3nt: TGTGCCAGCAGCGCGGGACAGGCCAACACCGGGGAGCTGTTTTTT; CDR3aa: CASSAGQANTGELFF
v_gene: TRBV6-5; j_gene: TRBJ1-4; len: 15; d_gene: TRBD1; abundance: NA; CDR3nt: TGTGCCAGCAGTTACAGGGGGCGGGCTAATGAAAAACTGTTTTTT; CDR3aa: CASSYRGRANEKLFF
v_gene: TRBV5-1; j_gene: TRBJ1-2; len: 14; d_gene: TRBD1; abundance: few; CDR3nt: TGCGCCAGCAGCTTGAACAGGGGAACCTATGGCTACACCTTC; CDR3aa: CASSLNRGTYGYTF
v_gene: TRBV10-3; j_gene: TRBJ2-5; len: 12; d_gene: TRBD2; abundance: NA; CDR3nt: TGTGCCACCAAGCGGGAGGGGGAGACCCAGTACTTC; CDR3aa: CATKREGETQYF
v_gene: TRBV27; j_gene: TRBJ2-2; len: 14; d_gene: NA; abundance: few; CDR3nt: TGTGCCAGCAGTTTATTTAAATCCACCGGGGAGCTGTTTTTT; CDR3aa: CASSLFKSTGELFF
v_gene: TRBV18; j_gene: TRBJ1-1; len: 14; d_gene: NA; abundance: NA; CDR3nt: TGTGCCAGCTCACCAAGCAGGGGCGGGACTGAAGCTTTCTTT; CDR3aa: CASSPSRGGTEAFF
v_gene: TRBV7-3; j_gene: TRBJ1-3; len: 15; d_gene: TRBD1; abundance: few; CDR3nt: TGTGCCACCCCTACTGGACAGGTCTCTGGAAACACCATATATTTT; CDR3aa: CATPTGQVSGNTIYF
v_gene: TRBV7-9; j_gene: TRBJ2-7; len: 13; d_gene: NA; abundance: NA; CDR3nt: TGTGCCAGCAGCTCCGAGAGGGTGTACGAGCAGTACTTC; CDR3aa: CASSSERVYEQYF
v_gene: TRBV11-2; j_gene: TRBJ2-5; len: 16; d_gene: NA; abundance: NA; CDR3nt: TGTGCCAGCAGACCCTCGGGGACTCTTTCTGGGAAGACCCAGTACTTC; CDR3aa: CASRPSGTLSGKTQYF
v_gene: TRBV19; j_gene: TRBJ2-7; len: 14; d_gene: TRBD1; abundance: NA; CDR3nt: TGTGCCAGTAGTACTAGGACAGGTCCCTACGAGCAGTACTTC; CDR3aa: CASSTRTGPYEQYF
v_gene: TRBV27; j_gene: TRBJ1-2; len: 13; d_gene: TRBD1; abundance: NA; CDR3nt: TGTGCCAGCAGTTTTTGGGACAGTTATGGCTACACCTTC; CDR3aa: CASSFWDSYGYTF
v_gene: TRBV7-2; j_gene: TRBJ2-5; len: 16; d_gene: TRBD2; abundance: few; CDR3nt: TGTGCCAGCAGCACGGGACTAGCGGGGAACCAAGAGACCCAGTACTTC; CDR3aa: CASSTGLAGNQETQYF
v_gene: TRBV14; j_gene: TRBJ2-3; len: 16; d_gene: NA; abundance: NA; CDR3nt: TGTGCCAGCAGCCAAGCGAAACTTAGTAAGACAGATACGCAGTATTTT; CDR3aa: CASSQAKLSKTDTQYF
v_gene: TRBV11-2; j_gene: TRBJ2-1; len: 15; d_gene: TRBD1; abundance: NA; CDR3nt: TGTGCCAGCAGCTTAGACAGGGGGCCCTACAATGAGCAGTTCTTC; CDR3aa: CASSLDRGPYNEQFF
v_gene: TRBV5-4; j_gene: TRBJ1-4; len: 13; d_gene: NA; abundance: NA; CDR3nt: TGTGCCAGCAGCTTTCTGGGCGATGAAAAACTGTTTTTT; CDR3aa: CASSFLGDEKLFF
v_gene: TRBV5-1; j_gene: TRBJ2-1; len: 15; d_gene: NA; abundance: NA; CDR3nt: TGCGCCAGCAGCTTGGAACAGGCAACCTACAATGAGCAGTTCTTC; CDR3aa: CASSLEQATYNEQFF
v_gene: TRBV7-2; j_gene: TRBJ2-2; len: 15; d_gene: NA; abundance: NA; CDR3nt: TGTGCCAGCAGTAAAGCGAGGGTTTACTCCGGGGAGCTGTTTTTT; CDR3aa: CASSKARVYSGELFF
v_gene: TRBV5-6; j_gene: TRBJ2-1; len: 15; d_gene: TRBD2; abundance: NA; CDR3nt: TGTGCCAGCAGCTTGGGACTAGCGGGAGTCAATGAGCAGTTCTTC; CDR3aa: CASSLGLAGVNEQFF
v_gene: TRBV7-8; j_gene: TRBJ2-7; len: 13; d_gene: TRBD1; abundance: few; CDR3nt: TGTGCCAGCAGCTCCGGGACAGCCAACGAGCAGTACTTC; CDR3aa: CASSSGTANEQYF
v_gene: TRBV5-5; j_gene: TRBJ1-4; len: 15; d_gene: NA; abundance: NA; CDR3nt: TGTGCCAGCAGCCCCGGGGTAGGGCAATATGAAAAACTGTTTTTT; CDR3aa: CASSPGVGQYEKLFF
v_gene: TRBV7-9; j_gene: TRBJ2-2; len: 16; d_gene: TRBD2; abundance: NA; CDR3nt: TGTGCCAGCAGCTTAGCGCTAGCGGGGATCACCGGGGAGCTGTTTTTT; CDR3aa: CASSLALAGITGELFF
v_gene: TRBV6-6; j_gene: TRBJ1-4; len: 14; d_gene: NA; abundance: NA; CDR3nt: TGTGCCAGCAGCCCAAACAGGGCCGACGAAAAACTGTTTTTT; CDR3aa: CASSPNRADEKLFF
v_gene: TRBV29-1; j_gene: TRBJ2-1; len: 17; d_gene: TRBD2; abundance: NA; CDR3nt: TGCAGCGTTGAAGGGTCACGTTCTAGCGGGGGGTACAATGAGCAGTTCTTC; CDR3aa: CSVEGSRSSGGYNEQFF
v_gene: TRBV6-5; j_gene: TRBJ1-3; len: 15; d_gene: TRBD1; abundance: few; CDR3nt: TGTGCCAGCAGTTACTCGACAGGGGCTGGAAACACCATATATTTT; CDR3aa: CASSYSTGAGNTIYF
v_gene: TRBV5-6; j_gene: TRBJ2-7; len: 15; d_gene: TRBD1; abundance: NA; CDR3nt: TGTGCCAGCAGCTTTTGGACAGGGGCCGCCTACGAGCAGTACTTC; CDR3aa: CASSFWTGAAYEQYF
v_gene: TRBV30; j_gene: TRBJ2-1; len: 13; d_gene: NA; abundance: NA; CDR3nt: TGTGCCTGGAGCGGCGGGCTGAGCAATGAGCAGTTCTTC; CDR3aa: CAWSGGLSNEQFF
v_gene: TRBV6-5; j_gene: TRBJ1-1; len: 13; d_gene: TRBD1; abundance: NA; CDR3nt: TGTGCCAGCAGGGGACAGGTGAACACTGAAGCTTTCTTT; CDR3aa: CASRGQVNTEAFF
v_gene: TRBV28; j_gene: TRBJ2-5; len: 11; d_gene: NA; abundance: NA; CDR3nt: TGTGCCAGCAGTTTAGGGAGAACCCAGTACTTC; CDR3aa: CASSLGRTQYF
v_gene: TRBV5-8; j_gene: TRBJ2-1; len: 15; d_gene: TRBD2; abundance: NA; CDR3nt: TGTGCCAGCAGCCCACTAGCGGGGGCGTGGAATGAGCAGTTCTTC; CDR3aa: CASSPLAGAWNEQFF
v_gene: TRBV7-2; j_gene: TRBJ2-2; len: 15; d_gene: NA; abundance: NA; CDR3nt: TGTGCCAGCAGCTCCCAATGGCTGAACACCGGGGAGCTGTTTTTT; CDR3aa: CASSSQWLNTGELFF
v_gene: TRBV5-1; j_gene: TRBJ2-3; len: 16; d_gene: TRBD2; abundance: NA; CDR3nt: TGCGCCAGCAGCTCAATCCTAGCGGGGGGAACAGATACGCAGTATTTT; CDR3aa: CASSSILAGGTDTQYF